The T cell receptor beta chain described here comes from a study of T cell repertoires and HLA-DP antigens. Study background: Versus self, one alloantigen differed at one groove amino acid, the other at about 9.

Some clones are missing from TCRdb's copy, which holds only in-frame ones; the method was immunoSEQ multiplex PCR. Here the sample spans around 100,000 clones, 85% to 95% being singletons. General study results and limits: Pre-culture clonality, about 0.042, was far below sorted CD137+ clonality of 0.35 to 0.45.

Deletions cut 7 bases from V and 5 bases from J, with 14 bases between. The CDR3 loop spans 14 amino acids. In germline, CDR1 is SNHLY, CDR2 FYNNEI. Worth noting for this clone: Its target is not known.

This TCR was recovered from a woman aged 18-29 years in good health and CMV-seronegative. This chain joins TRBV2 and TRBJ2-2; D is perhaps TRBD2 (5 bases). The sample comprised CD4+ T cells from PBMCs. CDR3 DNA: TGTGCCAGCACGCCGCAAGGGAGAACCGGGGAGCTGTTTTTT. Its translation is CASTPQGRTGELFF.